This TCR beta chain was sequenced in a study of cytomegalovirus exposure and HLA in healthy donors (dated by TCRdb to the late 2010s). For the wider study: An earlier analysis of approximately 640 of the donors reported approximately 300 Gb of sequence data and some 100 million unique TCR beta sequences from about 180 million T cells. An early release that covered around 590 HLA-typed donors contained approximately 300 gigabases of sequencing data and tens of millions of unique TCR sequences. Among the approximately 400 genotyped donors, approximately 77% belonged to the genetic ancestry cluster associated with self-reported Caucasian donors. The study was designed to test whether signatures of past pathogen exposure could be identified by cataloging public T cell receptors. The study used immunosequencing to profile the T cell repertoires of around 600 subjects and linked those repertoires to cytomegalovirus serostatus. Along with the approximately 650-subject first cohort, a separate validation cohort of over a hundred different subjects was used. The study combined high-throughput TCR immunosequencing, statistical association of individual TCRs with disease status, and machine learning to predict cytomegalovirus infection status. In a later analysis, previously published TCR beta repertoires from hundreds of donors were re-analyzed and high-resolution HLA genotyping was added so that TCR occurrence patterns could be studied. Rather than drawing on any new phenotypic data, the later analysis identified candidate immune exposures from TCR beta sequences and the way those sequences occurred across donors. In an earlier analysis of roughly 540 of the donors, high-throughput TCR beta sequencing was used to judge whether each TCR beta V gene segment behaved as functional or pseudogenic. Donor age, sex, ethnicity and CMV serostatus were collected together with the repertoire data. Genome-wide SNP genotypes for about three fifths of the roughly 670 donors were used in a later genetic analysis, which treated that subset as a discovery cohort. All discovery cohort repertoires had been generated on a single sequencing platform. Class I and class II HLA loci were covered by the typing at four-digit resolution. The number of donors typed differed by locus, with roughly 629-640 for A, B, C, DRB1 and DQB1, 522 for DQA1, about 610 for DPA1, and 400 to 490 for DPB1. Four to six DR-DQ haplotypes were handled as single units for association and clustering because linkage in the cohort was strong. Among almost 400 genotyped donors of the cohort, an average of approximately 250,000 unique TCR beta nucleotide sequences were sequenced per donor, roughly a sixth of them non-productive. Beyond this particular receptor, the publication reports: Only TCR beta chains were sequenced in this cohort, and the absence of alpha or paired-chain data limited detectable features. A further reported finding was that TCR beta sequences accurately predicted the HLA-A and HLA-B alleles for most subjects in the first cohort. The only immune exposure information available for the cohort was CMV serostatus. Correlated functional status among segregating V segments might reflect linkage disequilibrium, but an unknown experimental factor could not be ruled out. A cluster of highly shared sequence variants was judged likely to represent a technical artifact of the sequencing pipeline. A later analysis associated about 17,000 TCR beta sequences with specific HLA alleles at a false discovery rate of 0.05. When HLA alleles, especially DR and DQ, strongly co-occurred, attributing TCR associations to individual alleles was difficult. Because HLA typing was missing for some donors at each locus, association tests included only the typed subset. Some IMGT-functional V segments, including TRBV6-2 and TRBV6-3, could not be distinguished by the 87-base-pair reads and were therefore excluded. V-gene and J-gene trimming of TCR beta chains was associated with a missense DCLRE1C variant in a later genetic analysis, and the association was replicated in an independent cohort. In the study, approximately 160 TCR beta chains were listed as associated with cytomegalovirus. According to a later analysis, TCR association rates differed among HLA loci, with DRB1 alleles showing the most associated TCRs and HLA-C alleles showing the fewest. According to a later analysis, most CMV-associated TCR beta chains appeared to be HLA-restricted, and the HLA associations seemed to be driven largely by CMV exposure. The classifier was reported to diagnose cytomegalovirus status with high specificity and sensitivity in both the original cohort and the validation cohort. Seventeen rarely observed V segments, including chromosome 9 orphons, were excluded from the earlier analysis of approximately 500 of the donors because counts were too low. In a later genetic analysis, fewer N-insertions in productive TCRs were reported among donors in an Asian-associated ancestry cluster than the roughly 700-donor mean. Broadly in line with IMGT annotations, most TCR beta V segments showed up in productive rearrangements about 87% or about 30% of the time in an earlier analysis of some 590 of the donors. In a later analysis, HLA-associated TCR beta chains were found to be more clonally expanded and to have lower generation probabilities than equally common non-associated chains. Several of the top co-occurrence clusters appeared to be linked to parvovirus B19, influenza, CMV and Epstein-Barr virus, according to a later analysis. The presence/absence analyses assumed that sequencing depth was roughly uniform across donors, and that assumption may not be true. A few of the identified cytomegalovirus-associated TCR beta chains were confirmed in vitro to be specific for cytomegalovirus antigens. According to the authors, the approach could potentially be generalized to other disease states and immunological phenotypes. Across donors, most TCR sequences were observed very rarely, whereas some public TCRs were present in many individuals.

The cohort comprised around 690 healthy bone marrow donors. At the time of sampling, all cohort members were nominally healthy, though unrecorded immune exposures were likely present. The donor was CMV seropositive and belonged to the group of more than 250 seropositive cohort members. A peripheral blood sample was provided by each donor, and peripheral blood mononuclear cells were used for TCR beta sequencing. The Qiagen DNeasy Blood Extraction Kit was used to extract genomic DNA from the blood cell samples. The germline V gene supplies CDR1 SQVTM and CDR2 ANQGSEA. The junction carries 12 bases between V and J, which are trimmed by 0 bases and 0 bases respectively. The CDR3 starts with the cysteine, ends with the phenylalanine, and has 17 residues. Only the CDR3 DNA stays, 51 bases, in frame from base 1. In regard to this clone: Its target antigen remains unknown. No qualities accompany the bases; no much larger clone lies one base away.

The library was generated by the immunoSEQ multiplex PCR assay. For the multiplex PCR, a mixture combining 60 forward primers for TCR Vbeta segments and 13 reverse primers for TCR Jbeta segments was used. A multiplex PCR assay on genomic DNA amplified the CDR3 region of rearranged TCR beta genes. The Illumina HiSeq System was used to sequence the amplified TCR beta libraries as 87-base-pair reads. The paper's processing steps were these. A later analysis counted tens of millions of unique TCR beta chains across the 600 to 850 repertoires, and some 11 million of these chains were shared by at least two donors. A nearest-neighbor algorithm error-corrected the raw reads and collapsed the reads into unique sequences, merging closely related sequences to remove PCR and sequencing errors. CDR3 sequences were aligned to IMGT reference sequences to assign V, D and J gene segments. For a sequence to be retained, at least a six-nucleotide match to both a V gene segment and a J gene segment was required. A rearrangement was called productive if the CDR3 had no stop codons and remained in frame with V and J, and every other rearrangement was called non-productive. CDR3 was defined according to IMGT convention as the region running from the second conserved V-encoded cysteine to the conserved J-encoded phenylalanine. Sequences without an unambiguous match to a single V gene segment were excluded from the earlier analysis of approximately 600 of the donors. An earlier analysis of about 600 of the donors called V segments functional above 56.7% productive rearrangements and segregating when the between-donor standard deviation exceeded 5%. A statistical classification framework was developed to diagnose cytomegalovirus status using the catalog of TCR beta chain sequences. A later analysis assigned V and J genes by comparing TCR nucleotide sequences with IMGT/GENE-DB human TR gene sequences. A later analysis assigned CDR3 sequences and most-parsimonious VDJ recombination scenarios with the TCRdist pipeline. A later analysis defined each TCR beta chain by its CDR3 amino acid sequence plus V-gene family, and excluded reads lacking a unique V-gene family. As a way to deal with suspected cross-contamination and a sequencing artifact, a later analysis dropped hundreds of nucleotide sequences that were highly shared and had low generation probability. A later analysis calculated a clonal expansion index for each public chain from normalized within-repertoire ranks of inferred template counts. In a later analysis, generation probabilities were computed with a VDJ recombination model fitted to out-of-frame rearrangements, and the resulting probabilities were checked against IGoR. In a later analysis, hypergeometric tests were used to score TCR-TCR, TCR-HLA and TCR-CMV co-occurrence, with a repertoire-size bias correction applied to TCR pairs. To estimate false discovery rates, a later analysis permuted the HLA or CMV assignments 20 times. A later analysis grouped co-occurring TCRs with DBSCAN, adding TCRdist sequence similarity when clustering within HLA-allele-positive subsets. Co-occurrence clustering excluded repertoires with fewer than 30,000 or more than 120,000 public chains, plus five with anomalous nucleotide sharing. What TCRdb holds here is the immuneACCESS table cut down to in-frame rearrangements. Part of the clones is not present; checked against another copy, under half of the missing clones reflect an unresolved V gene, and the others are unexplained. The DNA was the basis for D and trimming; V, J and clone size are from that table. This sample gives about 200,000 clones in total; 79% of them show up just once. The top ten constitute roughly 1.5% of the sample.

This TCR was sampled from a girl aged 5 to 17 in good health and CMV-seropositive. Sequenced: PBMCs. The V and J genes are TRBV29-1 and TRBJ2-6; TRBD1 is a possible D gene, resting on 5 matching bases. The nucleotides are TGCAGCGTTGAAGACAGGGTTCAAGACTCTGGGGCCAACGTCCTGACTTTC. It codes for CSVEDRVQDSGANVLTF.